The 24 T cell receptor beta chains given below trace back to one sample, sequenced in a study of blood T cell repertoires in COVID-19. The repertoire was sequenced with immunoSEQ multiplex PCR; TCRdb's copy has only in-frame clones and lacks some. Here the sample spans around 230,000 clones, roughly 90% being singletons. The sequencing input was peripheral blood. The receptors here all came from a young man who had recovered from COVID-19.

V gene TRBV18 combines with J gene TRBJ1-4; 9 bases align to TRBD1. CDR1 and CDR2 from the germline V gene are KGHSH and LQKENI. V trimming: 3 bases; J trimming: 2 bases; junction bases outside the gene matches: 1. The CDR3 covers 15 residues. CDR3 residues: CASSPGQGTNEKLFF. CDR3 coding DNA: TGTGCCAGCTCACCCGGACAGGGGACTAATGAAAAACTGTTTTTT.

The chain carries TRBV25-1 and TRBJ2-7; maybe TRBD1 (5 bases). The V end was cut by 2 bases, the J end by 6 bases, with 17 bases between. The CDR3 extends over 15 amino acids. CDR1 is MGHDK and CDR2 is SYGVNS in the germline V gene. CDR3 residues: CASSEAGSYKSEQYF. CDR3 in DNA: TGTGCCAGCAGTGAAGCAGGGTCCTACAAATCCGAGCAGTACTTC.

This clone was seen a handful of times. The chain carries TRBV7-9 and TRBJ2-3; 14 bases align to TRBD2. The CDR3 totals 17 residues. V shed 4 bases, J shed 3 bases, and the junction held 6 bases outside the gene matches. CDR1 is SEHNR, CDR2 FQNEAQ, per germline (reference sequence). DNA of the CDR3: TGTGCCAGCAGCTCTGGACTAGCGGGGGGTCGGACAGATACGCAGTATTTT. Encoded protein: CASSSGLAGGRTDTQYF.

The CDR3 sequence: CASRLTGVLSHEQYF. As DNA, the CDR3 is TGTGCCAGTAGGTTGACAGGCGTTCTTAGCCACGAGCAGTACTTC. The chain combines TRBV19 with TRBJ2-7, with a possible D match to TRBD1 (6 bases). CDR1 and CDR2 (germline): LNHDA, SQIVND (reference sequence). The V gene lost 6 bases and the J gene lost 5 bases, with 20 bases spanning the gap. The CDR3 has 15 residues.

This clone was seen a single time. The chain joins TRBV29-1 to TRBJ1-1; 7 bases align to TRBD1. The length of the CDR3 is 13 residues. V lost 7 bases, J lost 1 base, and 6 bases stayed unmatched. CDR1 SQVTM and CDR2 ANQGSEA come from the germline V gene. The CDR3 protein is CSAGTERNTEAFF. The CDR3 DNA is TGCAGCGCCGGGACAGAACGGAACACTGAAGCTTTCTTT.

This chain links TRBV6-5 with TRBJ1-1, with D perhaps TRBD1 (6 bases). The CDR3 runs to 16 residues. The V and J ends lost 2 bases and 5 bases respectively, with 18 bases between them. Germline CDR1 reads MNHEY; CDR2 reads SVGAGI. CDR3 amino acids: CASSYQFVGGRTEAFF. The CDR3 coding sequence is TGTGCCAGCAGTTACCAATTTGTGGGGGGGCGGACTGAAGCTTTCTTT.

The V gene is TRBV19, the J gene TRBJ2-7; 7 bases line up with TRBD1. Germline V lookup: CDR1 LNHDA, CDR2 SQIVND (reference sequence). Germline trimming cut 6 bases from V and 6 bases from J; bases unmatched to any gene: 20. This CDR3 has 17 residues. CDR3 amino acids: CASSGFPGQSIPGEQYF. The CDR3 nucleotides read TGTGCCAGTAGCGGATTTCCGGGACAGTCAATCCCGGGCGAGCAGTACTTC.

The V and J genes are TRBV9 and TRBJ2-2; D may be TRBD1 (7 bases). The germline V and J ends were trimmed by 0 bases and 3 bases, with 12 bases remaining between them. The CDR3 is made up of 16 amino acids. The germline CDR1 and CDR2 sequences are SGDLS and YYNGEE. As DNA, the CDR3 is TGTGCCAGCAGCGTAGCTACAGGGGACTACACCGGGGAGCTGTTTTTT. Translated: CASSVATGDYTGELFF.

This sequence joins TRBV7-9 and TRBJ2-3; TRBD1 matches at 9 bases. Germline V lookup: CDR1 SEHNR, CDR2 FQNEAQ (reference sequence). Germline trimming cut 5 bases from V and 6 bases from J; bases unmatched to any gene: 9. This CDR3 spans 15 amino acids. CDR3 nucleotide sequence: TGTGCCAGCAGCCACCGGGACAGGGAGTTTGATACGCAGTATTTT. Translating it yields CASSHRDREFDTQYF.

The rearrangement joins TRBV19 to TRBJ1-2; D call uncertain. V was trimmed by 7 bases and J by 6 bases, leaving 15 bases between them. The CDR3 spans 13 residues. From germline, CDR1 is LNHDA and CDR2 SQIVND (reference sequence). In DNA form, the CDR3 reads TGTGCCAGTAAAGTAATGGCCCTGGATGGCTACACCTTC. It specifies CASKVMALDGYTF. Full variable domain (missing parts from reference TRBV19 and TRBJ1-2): DGGITQSPKYLFRKEGQNVTLSCEQNLNHDAMYWYRQDPGQGLRLIYYSQIVNDFQKGDIAEGYSVSREKKESFPLTVTSAQKNPTAFYLCASKVMALDGYTFGSGTRLTVV.

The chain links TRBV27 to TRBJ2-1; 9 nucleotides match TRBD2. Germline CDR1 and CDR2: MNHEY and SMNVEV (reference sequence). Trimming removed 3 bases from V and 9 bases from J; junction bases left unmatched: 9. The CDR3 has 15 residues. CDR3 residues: CASSLDGGGASEQFF. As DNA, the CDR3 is TGTGCCAGCAGTTTGGATGGCGGGGGGGCAAGTGAGCAGTTCTTC.

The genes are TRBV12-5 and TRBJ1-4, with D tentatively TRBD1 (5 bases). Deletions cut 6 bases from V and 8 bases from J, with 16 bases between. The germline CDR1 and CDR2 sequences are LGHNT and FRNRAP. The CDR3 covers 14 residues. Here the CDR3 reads CASGRVGRREKLFF. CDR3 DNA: TGTGCTAGTGGGCGTGTGGGGCGCCGGGAAAAACTGTTTTTT.

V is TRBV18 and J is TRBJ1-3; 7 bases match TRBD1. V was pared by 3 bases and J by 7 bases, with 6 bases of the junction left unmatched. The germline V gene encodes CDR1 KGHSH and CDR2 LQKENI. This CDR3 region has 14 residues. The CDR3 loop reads CASSPQGQPNTIYF. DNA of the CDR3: TGTGCCAGCTCACCCCAGGGACAGCCGAACACCATATATTTT.

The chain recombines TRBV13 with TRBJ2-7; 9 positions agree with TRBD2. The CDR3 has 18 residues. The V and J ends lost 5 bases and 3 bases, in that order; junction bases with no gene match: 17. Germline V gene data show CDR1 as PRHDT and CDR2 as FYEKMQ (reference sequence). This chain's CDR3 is CASSPLVGGAGGYYEQYF. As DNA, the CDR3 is TGTGCCAGCAGCCCACTCGTCGGAGGTGCGGGGGGGTACTACGAGCAGTACTTC.

In DNA, the CDR3 is TGTGCCATCAGTGCACAAGACAGGGTCACTCAGCCCCAGCATTTT. Residues: CAISAQDRVTQPQHF. The chain couples TRBV10-3 to TRBJ1-5; 7 nucleotides match TRBD1. The trim removed 4 bases at V and 6 bases at J, leaving 9 bases unmatched. The germline CDR1 and CDR2 sequences are ENHRY and SYGVKD. This CDR3 region has 15 residues.

The CDR3 region is CASSRQENTIYF. The CDR3, as DNA: TGTGCCAGCAGTCGACAGGAAAACACCATATATTTT. The chain joins TRBV11-2 to TRBJ1-3; tentative D call: TRBD1 (6 bases). V lost 6 bases to trimming and J lost 6 bases, with 9 bases between them. Germline lookup yields CDR1 SGHAT and CDR2 FQNNGV. The CDR3 is 12 residues long.

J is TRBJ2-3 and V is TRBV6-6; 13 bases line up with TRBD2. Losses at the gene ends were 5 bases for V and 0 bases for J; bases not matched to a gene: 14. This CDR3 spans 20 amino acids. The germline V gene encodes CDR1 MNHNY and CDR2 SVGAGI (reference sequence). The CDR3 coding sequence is TGTGCCAGCAGTCGCCTAGCCGGGACTAGCGGGATTGCTAGCACAGATACGCAGTATTTT. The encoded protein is CASSRLAGTSGIASTDTQYF.

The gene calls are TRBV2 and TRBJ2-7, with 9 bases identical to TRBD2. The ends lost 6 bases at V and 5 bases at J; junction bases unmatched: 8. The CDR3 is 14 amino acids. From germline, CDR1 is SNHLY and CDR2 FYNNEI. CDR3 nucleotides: TGTGCCAGCAGCTTCAGCGGGGGGTACGACGAGCAGTACTTC. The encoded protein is CASSFSGGYDEQYF. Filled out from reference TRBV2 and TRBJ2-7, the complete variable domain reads EPEVTQTPSHQVTQMGQEVILRCVPISNHLYFYWYRQILGQKVEFLVSFYNNEISEKSEIFDDQFSVERPDGSNFTLKIRSTKLEDSAMYFCASSFSGGYDEQYFGPGTRLTVT.

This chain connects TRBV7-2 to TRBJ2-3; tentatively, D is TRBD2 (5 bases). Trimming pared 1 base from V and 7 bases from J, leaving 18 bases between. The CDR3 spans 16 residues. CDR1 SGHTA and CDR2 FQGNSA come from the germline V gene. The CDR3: CASSLVLAPHPNTQYF. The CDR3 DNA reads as TGTGCCAGCAGCTTAGTGCTAGCCCCCCACCCGAATACGCAGTATTTT. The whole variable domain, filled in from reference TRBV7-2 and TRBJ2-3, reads GAGVSQSPSNKVTEKGKDVELRCDPISGHTALYWYRQSLGQGLEFLIYFQGNSAPDKSGLPSDRFSAERTGGSVSTLTIQRTQQEDSAVYLCASSLVLAPHPNTQYFGPGTRLTVL.

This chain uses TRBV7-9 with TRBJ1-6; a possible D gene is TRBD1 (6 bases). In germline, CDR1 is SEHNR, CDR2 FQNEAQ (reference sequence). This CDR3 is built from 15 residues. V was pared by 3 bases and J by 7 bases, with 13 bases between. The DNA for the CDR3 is TGTGCCAGCAGCTTCCCGACAGGAGCCAATTCACCCCTCCACTTT. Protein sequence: CASSFPTGANSPLHF.

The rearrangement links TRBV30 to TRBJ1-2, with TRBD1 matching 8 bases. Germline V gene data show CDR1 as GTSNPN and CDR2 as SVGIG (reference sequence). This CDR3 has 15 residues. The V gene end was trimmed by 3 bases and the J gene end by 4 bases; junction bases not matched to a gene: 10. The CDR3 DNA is TGTGCCTGGAGCAAAATGATGGGACAGGTCTATGGCTACACCTTC. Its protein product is CAWSKMMGQVYGYTF.

CDR3 in amino acids: CAIRAGGRNEQFF. The CDR3 region has the DNA TGTGCCATCAGAGCGGGGGGGCGGAATGAGCAGTTCTTC. The J gene is TRBJ2-1, the V gene TRBV10-3; 10 bases match TRBD2. Per the germline V gene, CDR1 is ENHRY and CDR2 is SYGVKD. Trimming took 6 bases from V and 7 from J; bases not matched to a gene: 3. CDR3 length: 13 amino acids.

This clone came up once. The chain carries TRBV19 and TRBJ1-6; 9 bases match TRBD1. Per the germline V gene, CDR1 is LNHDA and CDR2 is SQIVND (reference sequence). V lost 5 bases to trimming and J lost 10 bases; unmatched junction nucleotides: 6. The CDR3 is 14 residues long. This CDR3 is CASSLGQGGSPLHF. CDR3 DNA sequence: TGTGCCAGTAGTCTGGGACAGGGTGGATCACCCCTCCACTTT.

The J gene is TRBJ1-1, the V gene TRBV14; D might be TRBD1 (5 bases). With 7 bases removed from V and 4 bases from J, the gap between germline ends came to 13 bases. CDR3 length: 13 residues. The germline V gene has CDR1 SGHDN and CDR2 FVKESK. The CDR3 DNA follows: TGTGCCAGCACCAAGGGGCGCGTCACTGAAGCTTTCTTT. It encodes CASTKGRVTEAFF.